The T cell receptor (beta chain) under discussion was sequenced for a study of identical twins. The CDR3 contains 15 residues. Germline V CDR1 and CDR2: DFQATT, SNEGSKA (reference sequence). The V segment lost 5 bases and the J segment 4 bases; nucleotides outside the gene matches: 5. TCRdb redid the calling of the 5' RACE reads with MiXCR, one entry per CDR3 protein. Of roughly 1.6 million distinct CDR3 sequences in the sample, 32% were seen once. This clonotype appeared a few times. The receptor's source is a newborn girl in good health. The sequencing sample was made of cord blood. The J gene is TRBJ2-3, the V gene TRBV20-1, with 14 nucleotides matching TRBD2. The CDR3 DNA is TGCAGTGCTCGGACTAGCGGGAGGCCGGCAGATACGCAGTATTTT. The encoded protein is CSARTSGRPADTQYF.